This TCR beta chain was profiled in a study of T cell repertoires in cytomegalovirus infection. As for the study in general: Public TCR beta signatures marked donors with CMV infection and the matching HLA.

In its sample, this clonotype was seen a few times. Its specificity is not known. From the reads, TCRdb called clonotypes with MiXCR, one entry per CDR3 protein. Here the sample spans fewer than 650,000 distinct CDR3 sequences, over 35% being singletons. Study conclusions and caveats: CMV-specific TCR beta clonotypes restricted by HLA-C dominated the ex vivo response.

The germline V gene encodes CDR1 SGHTA and CDR2 FQGNSA. Trimming pared 4 bases from V and 0 bases from J, leaving 16 bases between. This CDR3 contains 17 residues. The sequence was obtained from a human donor in good health (CMV status not recorded). Some clones in this sample may be carry-over from other donors' samples. V is TRBV7-2 and J is TRBJ1-3, with D perhaps matching TRBD1 (5 bases). Sequenced here: cultured PBMCs, sampled from culture after CMV antigen stimulation. CDR3 region: CASSSKNRILSGNTIYF. CDR3 sequence (DNA): TGTGCCAGCAGCTCTAAGAACAGGATACTCTCTGGAAACACCATATATTTT.